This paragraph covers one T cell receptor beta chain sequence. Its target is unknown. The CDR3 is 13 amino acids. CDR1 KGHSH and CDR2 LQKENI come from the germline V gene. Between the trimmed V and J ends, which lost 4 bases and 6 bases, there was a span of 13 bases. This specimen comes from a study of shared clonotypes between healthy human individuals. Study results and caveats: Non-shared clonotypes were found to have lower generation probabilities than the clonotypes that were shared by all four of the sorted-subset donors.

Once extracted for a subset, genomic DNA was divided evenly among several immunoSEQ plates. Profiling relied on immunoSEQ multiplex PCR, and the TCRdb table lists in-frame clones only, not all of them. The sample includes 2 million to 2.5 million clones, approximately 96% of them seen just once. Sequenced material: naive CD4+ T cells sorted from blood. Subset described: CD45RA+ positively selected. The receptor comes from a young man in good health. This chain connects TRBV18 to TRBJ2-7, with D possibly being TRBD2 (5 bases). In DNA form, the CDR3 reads TGTGCCAGCTCACTCGACCCTCGGGGCGAGCAGTACTTC. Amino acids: CASSLDPRGEQYF.